This T cell receptor (beta chain) was sequenced in a study of T cell repertoires in cytomegalovirus infection. Study summary: Indications of both CMV infection and matching HLA type were provided by public TCR beta signatures.

Trimming removed 8 bases from V and 3 bases from J; junction bases left unmatched: 9. This CDR3 has 15 amino acids. CDR1 is ENHRY, CDR2 SYGVKD, per germline. TCRdb passed the reads through MiXCR, listing each CDR3 protein once. The data contain about 440,000 distinct CDR3 sequences, roughly 30% of them singletons. The chain combines TRBV10-3 with TRBJ2-2, with 7 bases identical to TRBD1. This TCR was sampled from a human donor in good health (CMV status not recorded). Some clones in this sample may be carry-over from other donors' samples. Sequencing used PBMCs. This CDR3 is CAIGGDRVDTGELFF. Here the CDR3 DNA reads TGTGCCATCGGGGGCGACAGGGTGGACACCGGGGAGCTGTTTTTT.